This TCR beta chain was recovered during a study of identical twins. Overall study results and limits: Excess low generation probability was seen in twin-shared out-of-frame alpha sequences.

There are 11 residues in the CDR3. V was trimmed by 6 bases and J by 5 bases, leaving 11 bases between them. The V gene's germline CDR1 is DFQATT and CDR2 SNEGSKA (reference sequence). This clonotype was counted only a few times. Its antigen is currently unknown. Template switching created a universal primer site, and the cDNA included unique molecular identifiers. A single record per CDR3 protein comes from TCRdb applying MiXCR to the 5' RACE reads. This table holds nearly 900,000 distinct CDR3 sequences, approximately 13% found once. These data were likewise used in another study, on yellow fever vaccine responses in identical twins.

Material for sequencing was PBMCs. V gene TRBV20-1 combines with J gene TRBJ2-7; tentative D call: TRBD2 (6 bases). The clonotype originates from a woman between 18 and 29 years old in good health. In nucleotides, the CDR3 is TGCAGTGCATGGGGAGGCGACGAGCAGTACGTC. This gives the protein CSAWGGDEQYV.